The sequence of this TCR beta chain was determined in a study of T cell repertoires in cytomegalovirus infection. Study overall: Selected CMV epitopes included recently identified HLA-C-restricted ones as well as well-studied HLA-B-restricted ones. Public TCR beta signatures indicated both CMV infection and matching HLA type.

Germline CDR1 reads LNHNV; CDR2 reads YYDKDF (reference sequence). V was clipped by 4 bases and J by 8 bases, with 22 bases between them. The CDR3 is 16 residues long. General study points: CMV carriers having the relevant HLA were flagged by cumulative public TCR beta family frequency. The ex vivo response showed dominance by HLA-C-restricted CMV-specific TCR beta clonotypes.

In TCRdb, the reads were re-called with MiXCR into one record per CDR3 protein. The sample includes around 750,000 distinct CDR3 sequences, approximately 32% seen only once; the top ten take around 11%. A single count supports this clonotype. Its antigen is still unknown. This clonotype was sampled from a human donor in good health (CMV status not recorded). Some clones in this sample may be carry-over from other donors' samples. This sequence joins TRBV15 and TRBJ2-3, with D perhaps TRBD1 or TRBD2 (5 bases each). The specimen was cultured CD8+ T cells from PBMCs, collected from culture after CMV antigen stimulation. In DNA form, the CDR3 reads TGTGCCACCAGCATTGTTTCCGGGACCCCATTCTCTACGCAGTATTTT. As protein: CATSIVSGTPFSTQYF. Using reference TRBV15 and TRBJ2-3 for the parts outside the CDR3, the full variable domain is DAMVIQNPRYQVTQFGKPVTLSCSQTLNHNVMYWYQQKSSQAPKLLFHYYDKDFNNEADTPDNFQSRRPNTSFCFLDIRSPGLGDTAMYLCATSIVSGTPFSTQYFGPGTRLTVL.